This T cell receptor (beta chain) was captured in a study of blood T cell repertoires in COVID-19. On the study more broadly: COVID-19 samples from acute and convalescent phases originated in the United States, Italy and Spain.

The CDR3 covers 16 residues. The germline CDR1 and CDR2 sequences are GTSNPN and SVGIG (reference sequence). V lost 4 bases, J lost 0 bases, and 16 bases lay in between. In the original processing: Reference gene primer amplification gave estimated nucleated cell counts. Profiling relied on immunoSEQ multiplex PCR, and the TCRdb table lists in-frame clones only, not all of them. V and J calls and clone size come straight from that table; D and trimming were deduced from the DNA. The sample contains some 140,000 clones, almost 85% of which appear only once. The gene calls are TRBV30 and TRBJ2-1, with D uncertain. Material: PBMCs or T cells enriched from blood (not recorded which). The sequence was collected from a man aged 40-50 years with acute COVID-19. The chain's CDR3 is CAWTSQRHSSYNEQFF. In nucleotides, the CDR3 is TGTGCCTGGACAAGTCAGCGCCATAGCTCCTACAATGAGCAGTTCTTC.